This T cell receptor (beta chain) is from a study of TIL therapy for anti-PD-1-resistant metastatic lung cancer. Study as a whole: Half of patients were current or former smokers.

The immunoSEQ assay was v3. Data came from immunoSEQ multiplex PCR; TCRdb stores just in-frame clones and leaves some out. Of roughly 50,000 clones listed, 65% to 80% were seen once; the top ten hold approximately 5.6%. A word on this clone: What it binds is not known.

Notes on the study in general: Many TIL product clones were absent from baseline tumor, suggesting clonal contraction. TIL cultures after expansion showed higher clonality and lower diversity than baseline tumor (median about 6% vs 30%).

Time point specified: pre-treatment sample, taken before nivolumab and TIL therapy. The tumor samples were excised metastases, mostly pleural nodules or supraclavicular lymph nodes. Patients were adults with stage 4 NSCLC. The clonotype originates from a person aged 25-85 years with non-small cell lung cancer. This specimen was tumor tissue, taken at baseline.

The DNA of the CDR3 is TGTGCCATCAGGGACAGGGCCGTCGATGAGCAGTTCTTC. Its protein is CAIRDRAVDEQFF. V usage is TRBV10-3 and J usage is TRBJ2-1, with TRBD1 matching 8 bases. CDR3 length: 13 residues. Losses at the gene ends were 6 bases for V and 8 bases for J; bases not matched to a gene: 6. Germline loops: CDR1 ENHRY, CDR2 SYGVKD.